This T cell receptor (beta chain) derives from a study of identifying expanded T cells in peripheral blood (dated by TCRdb to between 2019 and 2020). About the investigation overall: Four technical replicates, made by sequencing separate aliquots from the same pool of genomic DNA, were compared pairwise. The paper's findings and limits, for the study overall: It was expected by the authors that biological variance in healthy repertoires might increase further over much longer intervals, such as months to years. Both the number of clones called differentially abundant and the false-positive rate were significantly reduced by the beta-binomial model across all healthy-donor time intervals. Approximately 1.2 differentially abundant clones were flagged by the binomial model between technical replicates, whereas about 16 and 20 were flagged over roughly two weeks and four weeks, respectively. Across all healthy donors, variance in clone template counts between approximately 2-week samples was found to increase significantly with total template count.

During the collection period, no immune events, such as infections, were documented for the healthy donors. Blood repertoires from healthy donors were used as a training cohort for calibrating time-dependent variance in a beta-binomial model of differential abundance of T-cell clones. The training cohort was composed of some ten healthy donors, 3 female and 7 male. The donors were between roughly 25 and 65 years old, with an average age of 43 years. Whole blood, obtained from a commercial supplier, was collected from each healthy donor at three time points spaced roughly 2 weeks apart. For immunosequencing, genomic DNA was extracted from whole blood that had not been sorted. A note on this clone: Its antigen is not yet known. Base quality data are lacking; no much larger clone is found one base away.

CDR1 and CDR2, looked up from the germline V gene, are MDHEN and SYDVKM. The CDR3 sequence holds 19 residues, the cysteine and phenylalanine included. Of the read, only the CDR3 DNA is kept; its 57 bases are in frame from base 1. Compared with germline, V lacks 5 bases and J lacks 5 bases; bases without a gene match: 23. The immunoSEQ Assay, which relies on bias-controlled multiplex PCR amplification of genomic DNA, was used to profile TCRbeta CDR3 regions. Concerning the study's data processing: The absolute abundance of each unique TCRbeta CDR3 region was quantified after sequences were collapsed and filtered. Differential abundance was tested with a binomial (Fisher-equivalent) model and with a beta-binomial model adding time-dependent variance fitted from healthy donors. Clones with fewer than 5 combined templates were removed, and a clone was called differentially abundant if the clone's Benjamini-Hochberg FDR was below 0.01. Using the form v = (b*log(k)+a)^2, the beta-binomial variance was modeled as a function of the total template count across the two samples. TCRdb provides this immuneACCESS table in a form limited to in-frame rearrangements. Some clones are lacking; in checked studies, under half of them reflect an unresolved V gene, and why the rest are absent is not known. That table is the source of V, J and clone size, and D and trimming were worked out from the DNA. The sample table shows under 95,000 clones, and 89% are seen once. The ten largest clonotypes hold about 3% of the sample.

Material: blood. The sequence was obtained from a person between 18 and 75 years old in good health. The chain joins TRBV28 to TRBJ2-5, and TRBD2 aligns with 7 junction nucleotides. In nucleotide form, the sequence is TGTGCCAGCAGTCGACTCCCAGACTCCGGGGGGTTTCTCGGGGAGACCCAGTACTTC. Translated, it gives CASSRLPDSGGFLGETQYF.